These 26 T cell receptor beta chains were all obtained from the same sample, sequenced in a study of Graves' ophthalmopathy and Graves' hyperthyroidism (dated by TCRdb to about 2018). Instrument on record: Illumina HiSeq 2000. For repertoire sequencing, TCR beta CDR3 regions were amplified from RNA transcripts. The first round was an RT-PCR using HTBI primers with the Qiagen OneStep RT-PCR kit, and this first round was followed by a second-round multiplex PCR, then size selection and purification. TCRdb reprocessed the public reads (quality trimming at Q25 with fastp, clone calling with MiXCR) and kept in-frame beta chains. For every CDR3 protein sequence, its rows merge into one entry that carries the most common genes and DNA. The sample data list about 500,000 distinct CDR3 sequences, and under 15% of these were observed just once. The biggest ten clones account for roughly 10% of the sample.

The sequenced sample was blood. These receptors were collected from a woman aged 25-40 years with Graves' ophthalmopathy. Donor details come from another sample of the same person, matched by shared clones.

This clonotype was detected many times. The chain links TRBV7-9 to TRBJ1-6, with 10 bases identical to TRBD1. Per the germline V gene, CDR1 is SEHNR and CDR2 is FQNEAQ (reference sequence). The CDR3 runs to 18 residues. V trimming: 5 bases; J trimming: 7 bases; junction bases outside the gene matches: 14. This CDR3 reads CASSSPETGGIINSPLHF. For the CDR3, the DNA is TGTGCCAGCAGCAGCCCCGAGACAGGGGGCATCATAAATTCACCCCTCCACTTT.

In this sample, this clonotype turned up many times. V usage is TRBV28 and J usage is TRBJ2-2; 14 nucleotides align to TRBD2. The junction had 4 bases not matched to a gene; V was cut back by 7 bases and J by 6 bases. Germline V gives CDR1 MDHEN, CDR2 SYDVKM. The CDR3 has 15 residues. CDR3 bases: TGTGCCAGCAAGGGACTAGCGGGAGTCTCCGGGGAGCTGTTTTTT. As protein: CASKGLAGVSGELFF.

This clonotype was found many times. This chain joins TRBV12-3 or TRBV12-4 and TRBJ1-1; D call uncertain. V was pared by 8 bases and J by 4 bases, with 14 bases between. The CDR3 loop spans 13 amino acids. The CDR3 protein is CASGLDGSTEAFF. The CDR3 bases are TGTGCCAGCGGCCTGGACGGTAGCACTGAAGCTTTCTTT.

The genes are TRBV12-3 or TRBV12-4 and TRBJ2-7, with TRBD2 as a possible D gene (6 bases). This CDR3 has 14 amino acids. Trimming took 3 bases from V and 1 from J, leaving 10 bases between them. This CDR3 reads CASSFIAESYEQYF. The DNA of the CDR3 is TGTGCCAGCAGTTTCATAGCGGAGTCCTACGAGCAGTACTTC.

This clonotype was recorded many times. The rearrangement links TRBV6-5 to TRBJ1-2; possibly TRBD1 for D (6 bases). The CDR3 is made up of 11 amino acids. The V gene's germline CDR1 is MNHEY and CDR2 SVGAGI. V was clipped by 8 bases and J by 3 bases, with 7 bases between them. CDR3 DNA: TGTGCCAGCTCAGGGGACTATGGCTACACCTTC. Translation gives CASSGDYGYTF.

This clonotype was seen repeatedly, ten times or more. This sequence joins TRBV24-1 and TRBJ2-2, with D perhaps TRBD2 (5 bases). This CDR3 region has 14 residues. V lost 6 bases and J lost 6, with 13 bases in between. The germline V gene encodes CDR1 KGHDR and CDR2 SFDVKD. The CDR3 reads CATSTRDRAGELFF. CDR3 nucleotide sequence: TGTGCCACCAGTACGAGGGATCGCGCCGGGGAGCTGTTTTTT.

This clonotype was detected only a few times. This rearrangement joins TRBV3-1 to TRBJ1-1; D not certain. The V gene's germline CDR1 is LGHDT and CDR2 YNNKEL (reference sequence). This CDR3 is 13 amino acids long. V was clipped by 7 bases and J by 3 bases, with 12 bases between them. CDR3 loop: CASTKRGYTEAFF. CDR3 in DNA: TGTGCCAGCACCAAACGAGGGTACACTGAAGCTTTCTTT.

This clonotype was picked up many times. The chain has TRBV18 and TRBJ1-2; D is unresolved. V lost 3 bases and J lost 4, with 12 bases in between. Germline V lookup: CDR1 KGHSH, CDR2 LQKENI. This CDR3 has 14 amino acids. CDR3 sequence (DNA): TGTGCCAGCTCACCCCAGGCAGTCACCTATGGCTACACCTTC. Its protein is CASSPQAVTYGYTF.

In this sample, this clonotype turned up many times. The chain is built from TRBV7-2 and TRBJ1-6; 9 bases agree with TRBD1. V was pared by 2 bases and J by 7 bases, with 12 bases of the junction left unmatched. Germline V gene lookup returns CDR1 SGHTA and CDR2 FQGNSA. This CDR3 spans 18 amino acids. The CDR3 protein is CASSLFAGQGFGNSPLHF. CDR3 DNA: TGTGCCAGCAGCTTATTTGCGGGACAGGGATTCGGAAATTCACCCCTCCACTTT.

This clonotype was found many times. The chain combines TRBV6-1 with TRBJ2-4, with unresolved D. The CDR3 has 14 residues. Germline lookup yields CDR1 MNHNS and CDR2 SASEGT. V was pared by 7 bases and J by 4 bases, with 14 bases between. This chain's CDR3 is CASKTGIAKNIQYF. CDR3 in DNA: TGTGCCAGCAAAACGGGTATCGCGAAAAACATTCAGTACTTC.

Many counts were recorded for this clonotype. The CDR3 loop reads CAIINQGPKNIQYF. The CDR3 DNA reads as TGTGCCATCATCAATCAGGGGCCCAAAAACATTCAGTACTTC. The V gene is TRBV10-3, the J gene TRBJ2-4, with a weak D call TRBD1 (6 bases). Germline CDR1 and CDR2: ENHRY and SYGVKD. V was pared by 7 bases and J by 2 bases, with 12 bases between. The CDR3 loop spans 14 amino acids.

This clonotype was found many times. The genes are TRBV6-1 and TRBJ1-1, with D unclear. The CDR3 consists of 15 residues. Germline V gene data show CDR1 as MNHNS and CDR2 as SASEGT. Trimming cost V 1 base and J 5 bases, with 14 bases left between them. The CDR3: CASSEGLSEWTEAFF. CDR3 DNA sequence: TGTGCCAGCAGTGAAGGTCTGAGTGAATGGACTGAAGCTTTCTTT.

This clonotype was counted ten times or more. The V and J genes are TRBV2 and TRBJ2-5; D uncertain. Per germline, CDR1 SNHLY and CDR2 FYNNEI. The CDR3 totals 15 residues. The V and J ends lost 6 bases and 9 bases respectively, with 23 bases between them. The CDR3 is CASRAALDRQKSQYF. CDR3 DNA: TGTGCCAGCAGGGCCGCCTTGGACCGCCAGAAATCCCAGTACTTC.

This clonotype has at least ten counts. The chain couples TRBV28 to TRBJ2-4, with 8 positions matching TRBD2. Trimming took 5 bases from V and 0 from J; bases not matched to a gene: 9. There are 17 residues in the CDR3. Germline CDR1 MDHEN, CDR2 SYDVKM. CDR3 region: CASSIRSSGLAKNIQYF. CDR3 DNA: TGTGCCAGCAGTATCCGATCTAGCGGGCTAGCCAAAAACATTCAGTACTTC.

The chain couples TRBV28 to TRBJ1-6, with 11 nucleotides matching TRBD1. This CDR3 comprises 19 residues. V shed 2 bases and J 9 bases; nucleotides not matched to a gene: 15. The V gene's germline CDR1 is MDHEN and CDR2 SYDVKM. CDR3 sequence reads: CASSLLSWDRGVYVSPLHF. DNA of the CDR3: TGTGCCAGCAGTTTACTTTCGTGGGACAGGGGGGTGTACGTTTCACCCCTCCACTTT. Full variable domain (remainder filled in from reference TRBV28 and TRBJ1-6): DVKVTQSSRYLVKRTGEKVFLECVQDMDHENMFWYRQDPGLGLRLIYFSYDVKMKEKGDIPEGYSVSREKKERFSLILESASTNQTSMYLCASSLLSWDRGVYVSPLHFGNGTRLTVT.

The V gene is TRBV28, the J gene TRBJ2-2; the D gene is possibly TRBD1 (6 bases). Per the germline V gene, CDR1 is MDHEN and CDR2 is SYDVKM. The CDR3 is 16 amino acids. The V gene lost 3 bases and the J gene lost 4 bases, with 15 bases spanning the gap. CDR3 protein: CASSLSGQKPTGELFF. CDR3 sequence (DNA): TGTGCCAGCAGTTTGTCAGGACAGAAACCCACCGGGGAGCTGTTTTTT.

This clonotype occurred many times. The chain recombines TRBV5-1 with TRBJ1-2; no reliable D call. CDR1 and CDR2 (germline): SGHRS, YFSETQ. This CDR3 contains 16 residues. The V gene lost 0 bases and the J gene lost 3 bases, with 15 bases spanning the gap. The CDR3 DNA sequence: TGCGCCAGCAGCTTGGAGTTCGGCAGGAGGCACTATGGCTACACCTTC. Its translation: CASSLEFGRRHYGYTF.

In this sample, this clonotype turned up many times. The rearrangement uses TRBV12-3 or TRBV12-4 and TRBJ1-6; no clear D gene. This CDR3 is built from 14 residues. V was shortened by 3 bases and J by 8 bases, with 11 bases between the two germline ends. The CDR3 DNA reads TGTGCCAGCAGTTTTAAGGGTGGGGATTCACCCCTCCACTTT. Its protein product is CASSFKGGDSPLHF.

The V and J genes are TRBV7-8 and TRBJ1-6; D perhaps matches TRBD1 (5 bases). V lost 8 bases and J 6 bases, leaving 14 bases between the germline ends. This CDR3 is built from 14 residues. CDR1 is SGHVS, CDR2 FQNEAQ, per germline. The CDR3 region has the DNA TGTGCCAGCGGCCGGGACCCCCTTAATTCACCCCTCCACTTT. Amino acid sequence: CASGRDPLNSPLHF.

The table lists this clonotype with many counts. This sequence joins TRBV6-1 and TRBJ1-1; D unresolved. Germline V gene data show CDR1 as MNHNS and CDR2 as SASEGT. The V end was cut by 5 bases, the J end by 3 bases, with 7 bases between. The CDR3 runs to 12 residues. The DNA of the CDR3 is TGTGCCAGCAGTAAGGGATACACTGAAGCTTTCTTT. Translated: CASSKGYTEAFF.

The V and J genes are TRBV3-1 and TRBJ1-1, with a weak D call TRBD1 (6 bases). This CDR3 is 15 amino acids long. Per the germline V gene, CDR1 is LGHDT and CDR2 is YNNKEL (reference sequence). V gave up 4 bases and J gave up 0 bases, with 12 bases separating them. The CDR3 region has the DNA TGTGCCAGCAGCCCCAGGGGCGCACTGAACACTGAAGCTTTCTTT. It is translated as CASSPRGALNTEAFF.

This clonotype has a count of ten or more. V and J are TRBV28 and TRBJ1-2; 8 positions match TRBD1. CDR3 length: 13 amino acids. Germline loops: CDR1 MDHEN, CDR2 SYDVKM. With V trimmed by 4 bases and J by 5 bases, 3 bases remained unmatched. DNA of the CDR3: TGTGCCAGCAGTTCAGGGGGCGTTTATGGCTACACCTTC. As protein: CASSSGGVYGYTF.

This clonotype was recorded at least ten times. Since the CDR3 does not end with the conserved phenylalanine or tryptophan, this likely comes from a read error. The chain has TRBV12-3 or TRBV12-4 and TRBJ2-7, with D perhaps matching TRBD2 (5 bases). This CDR3 has 13 amino acids. V was pared by 6 bases and J by 1 base, with 10 bases between. The CDR3 DNA reads as TGTGCCAGCAGGACCGGGGTTTCCTACGAGCAGTACTCC. This translates into CASRTGVSYEQYS.

Ten or more counts support this clonotype. The chain joins TRBV2 to TRBJ1-2, with TRBD1 matching 9 bases. Per the germline V gene, CDR1 is SNHLY and CDR2 is FYNNEI. The CDR3 consists of 13 residues. J lost 2 bases, V lost 9 bases, and 4 bases had no gene match. Written as DNA, the CDR3 is TGTGCCAGTGCAGGGACAGGGAACTATGGCTACACCTTC. Encoded protein: CASAGTGNYGYTF.

This clonotype appeared many times. CDR3 sequence reads: CASSLTGGPGELFF. As DNA, the CDR3 is TGTGCCAGCAGTTTAACGGGGGGGCCCGGGGAGCTGTTTTTT. The genes are TRBV12-3 or TRBV12-4 and TRBJ2-2; 8 nucleotides agree with TRBD2. The CDR3 loop spans 14 amino acids. V dropped 2 bases and J dropped 6; count of bases not matched to a gene: 2.

The genes are TRBV12-3 or TRBV12-4 and TRBJ1-3; 10 bases map to TRBD1. The length of the CDR3 is 14 residues. V lost 6 bases to trimming and J lost 4 bases; unmatched junction nucleotides: 3. The CDR3 sequence: CASRGDRGGNTIYF. The CDR3, as DNA: TGTGCCAGCAGGGGGGACAGGGGAGGAAACACCATATATTTT.